One and the same sample provided the 8 T cell receptor beta chains below, sequenced in a study of early T cells in non-severe SARS-CoV-2 infection. TCRdb re-called the 5' RACE reads with MiXCR, one entry per CDR3 protein. The table includes about 92,000 distinct CDR3 sequences, roughly an eighth detected once. The specimen was whole blood. These receptors all stem from an adult who was a healthcare worker with PCR-confirmed SARS-CoV-2 infection or an uninfected control (not recorded which).

The chain joins TRBV6-1 to TRBJ1-2; 11 positions agree with TRBD1. V lost 5 bases to trimming and J lost 2 bases; unmatched junction nucleotides: 4. Germline V lookup: CDR1 MNHNS, CDR2 SASEGT. The CDR3 sequence is 15 residues long. The CDR3 spells CASSIGQGANYGYTF. The CDR3 DNA follows: TGTGCCAGCAGTATTGGACAGGGGGCGAACTATGGCTACACCTTC.

The chain combines TRBV5-5 with TRBJ2-5; D remains ambiguous. The germline V gene encodes CDR1 SGHKS and CDR2 YYEKEE (reference sequence). Trimming took 6 bases from V and 5 from J, leaving 23 bases between them. There are 16 residues in the CDR3. The CDR3 bases are TGTGCCAGCACCCTAGGTGGCAGCTACCTGACGGAGACCCAGTACTTC. It is translated as CASTLGGSYLTETQYF.

This clonotype was detected only a few times. This sequence joins TRBV6-5 and TRBJ2-1; 8 bases map to TRBD2. Germline V gene sequence: CDR1 MNHEY, CDR2 SVGAGI. V was pared by 2 bases and J by 0 bases, with 3 bases of the junction left unmatched. The CDR3 has 16 residues. The CDR3 sequence: CASSYPGTSSYNEQFF. The CDR3 DNA sequence: TGTGCCAGCAGTTACCCCGGGACTAGCTCCTACAATGAGCAGTTCTTC.

The chain links TRBV6-5 to TRBJ2-3; 12 bases fit TRBD1. J lost 6 bases, V lost 0 bases, and 4 bases had no gene match. The germline V gene encodes CDR1 MNHEY and CDR2 SVGAGI. The CDR3 has 16 residues. DNA of the CDR3: TGTGCCAGCAGTTACTCGGGACAGGGGGCTGCGGATACGCAGTATTTT. This codes for CASSYSGQGAADTQYF.

The chain couples TRBV29-1 to TRBJ2-5, with no clear D. Trimming took 4 bases from V and 1 from J, leaving 10 bases between them. The CDR3 is 13 residues long. Germline assignment: CDR1 SQVTM and CDR2 ANQGSEA. CDR3 sequence: CSVASESQETQYF. CDR3 sequence (DNA): TGCAGCGTTGCCTCGGAGAGCCAAGAGACCCAGTACTTC.

The V call is TRBV6-1, the J call TRBJ2-1; D tentatively reads TRBD1 or TRBD2 (5 bases each). Germline assignment: CDR1 MNHNS and CDR2 SASEGT. The CDR3 consists of 12 residues. The V end lost 6 bases, the J end lost 8 bases, and 11 bases lay between the germline ends. This CDR3 reads CASRMGTYEQFF. CDR3 bases: TGTGCCAGCAGAATGGGGACCTATGAGCAGTTCTTC.

CDR3 nucleotide sequence: TGTGCCAGCAGTTTCTTAGCGGGCTCTTATGAGCAGTTCTTC. Translating it yields CASSFLAGSYEQFF. The chain recombines TRBV12-3 or TRBV12-4 with TRBJ2-1; 7 bases align to TRBD2. V was pared by 3 bases and J by 8 bases, with 7 bases of the junction left unmatched. The CDR3 is 14 amino acids.

This clonotype was seen a few times. The chain joins TRBV4-1 to TRBJ2-2, with 9 bases aligning to TRBD2. V was clipped by 4 bases and J by 2 bases; unmatched bases: 5. Germline V CDR1 and CDR2: MGHRA, YSYEKL. The CDR3 contains 16 residues. The CDR3 protein is CASSRMTSGNTGELFF. CDR3 DNA: TGCGCCAGCAGCCGCATGACTAGCGGCAACACCGGGGAGCTGTTTTTT.